This T cell receptor beta chain was sequenced for a study of blood T cell repertoires in COVID-19. Study summary: Italy, Spain and the United States were the sources of the convalescent and acute COVID-19 samples. The analysed material was cDNA or gDNA that came from T cells, B-cell-depleted T cells, or PBMCs.

Authors' data handling: Amplification of reference gene primers provided the estimated nucleated cell counts. The repertoire was sequenced with immunoSEQ multiplex PCR; TCRdb's copy has only in-frame clones and lacks some. V and J calls and clone size are those listed in that table; D and trimming were worked out from the DNA. This sample has 150,000 to 200,000 clones; 75% to 90% occur once, and the top ten carry 2% to 2.5%. Sequenced sample: peripheral blood. This TCR derives from a man aged 70-80 years with active or convalescent COVID-19.

DNA for the CDR3: TGTGCCAGTAGTAGCGCCGCCGGAGGTCCCAGGGGCCCTCAATCTGGTGAAAAACTGTTTTTT. This translates into CASSSAAGGPRGPQSGEKLFF. The J gene is TRBJ1-4, the V gene TRBV19, with D perhaps TRBD1 (6 bases). Per germline, CDR1 LNHDA and CDR2 SQIVND (reference sequence). V gave up 4 bases and J gave up 7 bases, with 34 bases separating them. The CDR3 extends over 21 amino acids.